The 8 T cell receptor beta chains listed next were all sequenced from one sample in a study of cytomegalovirus exposure and HLA in healthy donors. Using immunoSEQ multiplex PCR, the repertoire was profiled, and TCRdb retains in-frame clones only, with some absent. The data show some 120,000 clones, about 96% seen once. The sample comprised PBMCs. The receptor set was obtained from a man between 18 and 35 years old in good health and CMV-seronegative.

The V call is TRBV4-1, the J call TRBJ1-5; TRBD1 aligns across 7 bases. Per the germline V gene, CDR1 is MGHRA and CDR2 is YSYEKL. The J segment lost 0 bases and the V segment lost 0 bases, leaving 11 bases of the junction unmatched. CDR3 length: 19 amino acids. The CDR3 spells CASSQEIAGTDYSNQPQHF. The CDR3 DNA reads TGCGCCAGCAGCCAAGAAATAGCCGGGACAGATTATAGCAATCAGCCCCAGCATTTT.

The chain employs TRBV27 and TRBJ2-7; possibly TRBD2 for D (5 bases). Germline V CDR1 and CDR2: MNHEY, SMNVEV (reference sequence). Deletions cut 5 bases from V and 2 bases from J, with 16 bases between. CDR3 length equals 15 residues. The CDR3 reads CASSRQLALTYEQYF. The CDR3 region has the DNA TGTGCCAGCAGTCGCCAGCTAGCCCTTACCTACGAGCAGTACTTC.

This chain uses TRBV29-1 with TRBJ1-1, with 7 bases aligning to TRBD1. Germline assignment: CDR1 SQVTM and CDR2 ANQGSEA. J gave up 0 bases and V 7 bases, and 5 bases lay outside the gene matches. This CDR3 has 13 residues. Here the CDR3 reads CSATDRMNTEAFF. The CDR3 DNA follows: TGCAGCGCCACGGACAGGATGAACACTGAAGCTTTCTTT.

The gene calls are TRBV29-1 and TRBJ2-7; 7 positions agree with TRBD1. Looked up from germline, CDR1 is SQVTM and CDR2 is ANQGSEA. Germline trimming cut 7 bases from V and 3 bases from J; bases unmatched to any gene: 9. This CDR3 comprises 13 residues. In DNA, the CDR3 is TGCAGCGATCAACCGGGACAGAACTACGAGCAGTACTTC. It translates to CSDQPGQNYEQYF.

This chain connects TRBV27 to TRBJ2-7; 8 bases are a match to TRBD1. CDR1 and CDR2 (germline): MNHEY, SMNVEV (reference sequence). The CDR3 is 16 amino acids. The V and J ends lost 3 bases and 7 bases, in that order; junction bases with no gene match: 14. CDR3 amino acids: CASSLGLLGQGGEQYF. The CDR3 coding sequence is TGTGCCAGCAGTTTGGGTCTACTAGGACAGGGCGGGGAGCAGTACTTC.

The V call is TRBV19, the J call TRBJ1-1; maybe TRBD1 (5 bases). With 6 bases removed from V and 6 bases from J, the gap between germline ends came to 20 bases. The CDR3 contains 15 residues. Germline V gene sequence: CDR1 LNHDA, CDR2 SQIVND (reference sequence). The DNA for the CDR3 is TGTGCCAGTAGCGTGGGAAGGTTTGGAGGGGCTGAAGCTTTCTTT. It is translated as CASSVGRFGGAEAFF.

This rearrangement joins TRBV11-3 to TRBJ2-2, with 7 bases identical to TRBD2. This CDR3 region has 16 residues. Germline-derived CDR1 and CDR2 are SGHNT and YENEEA. With 7 bases clipped from V and 1 base from J, the junction kept 9 bases outside the gene matches. The CDR3 DNA is TGTGCCAGCACCGGGAGGAAGACCTTGAACACCGGGGAGCTGTTTTTT. Protein product: CASTGRKTLNTGELFF.

J is TRBJ2-3 and V is TRBV4-2, with 8 bases matching TRBD2. CDR1 is LGHNA and CDR2 is YNFKEQ in the germline V gene. The CDR3 length is 15 residues. V lost 1 base and J lost 1; bases outside the gene matches: 1. CDR3 sequence (DNA): TGTGCCAGCAGCCAAGCGGGAGGGGGCACAGATACGCAGTATTTT. Amino acid sequence: CASSQAGGGTDTQYF.